The clone carrying this TCR beta chain was detected ten times or more. MiXCR was run by TCRdb on the 5' RACE reads, yielding one entry per CDR3 protein. The data contain hundreds of thousands of distinct CDR3 sequences, about 20% of them singletons. The source of the sample is a study of identical twins. Germline V lookup: CDR1 ENHRY, CDR2 SYGVKD. Trimming took 4 bases from V and 6 from J, leaving 16 bases between them. CDR3 length: 15 residues. This sample was shared with a second study, whose subject was T cells expressing NK-cell markers.

The rearrangement links TRBV10-3 to TRBJ2-1; D remains ambiguous. The clonotype originates from a young woman in good health. The specimen was PBMCs. CDR3 bases: TGTGCCATCAGTGGTGGGATGACTGGGGTCAATGAGCAGTTCTTC. It yields the protein CAISGGMTGVNEQFF.